The sequence of this T cell receptor beta chain was determined in a study of beta chain features in type 1 diabetes. Findings of the study overall: Lower insertion and higher deletion counts appeared at VDJ junctions in type 1 diabetes patients. There was a moderate but significant shortening of TCRB CDR3s in all four CD4+ subsets of Type 1 diabetes patients.

In this sample, this clone turned up a few times. Its specificity is unknown. cDNA synthesis used the whole RNA isolate, giving expressed TCRB sequences. Sequenced naive, central memory and regulatory T cell samples produced an average of roughly 3.5 million reads. Assay used: immunoSEQ multiplex PCR; TCRdb lists only in-frame clones, some missing. Of more than 300,000 clones detected, over 8.5% appear once; the ten largest clones hold about 0.6%. Germline assignment: CDR1 SGHVS and CDR2 FNYEAQ. V gave up 5 bases and J gave up 3 bases, with 7 bases separating them. The CDR3 runs 12 residues. CD4+ naive, central memory, regulatory and stem cell-like memory cells were sorted via CD45RO/CCR7/CD25/CD127/CD95/CD27.

The J gene is TRBJ1-2, the V gene TRBV7-6; D is undetermined. Sequencing input: central memory CD4+ T cells from blood. This clonotype originated in a man in his thirties or forties with type 1 diabetes. Written as DNA, the CDR3 is TGTGCCAGCAGCGGGCGGGACTATGGCTACACCTTC. Protein product: CASSGRDYGYTF.